This T cell receptor beta chain stems from a study of T cell responses to AZD1222 COVID-19 vaccine. Study-wide results and caveats: Nearly half of spike-specific TCRs reportedly target unmutated variant regions. Two AZD1222 doses significantly raised spike-specific TCR breadth and depth over controls. Repertoire collection took place solely once the T cell response had peaked. Clonal diversity was possibly underestimated; the donors were predominantly white British and more often female.

CDR1 and CDR2 from the germline V gene are SGDLS and YYNGEE. The CDR3 is 14 amino acids. Trimming cost V 0 bases and J 4 bases, with 9 bases left between them. Regarding this clone: Its antigen is as yet unknown.

Some clones are missing from TCRdb's copy, which holds only in-frame ones; the method was immunoSEQ multiplex PCR. The sample yields around 130,000 clones, approximately 90% seen once. The sample here was peripheral blood, taken 28 days after the second dose of the MenACWY control vaccine. The sequence derives from an adult who received the MenACWY meningococcal vaccine as a control. V usage is TRBV9 and J usage is TRBJ2-3, with a possible D match to TRBD2 (6 bases). The CDR3 coding sequence is TGTGCCAGCAGCGTAGGCGGGATAGCAGATACGCAGTATTTT. Translated: CASSVGGIADTQYF. The full variable domain, with the rest looked up from reference TRBV9 and TRBJ2-3, is DSGVTQTPKHLITATGQRVTLRCSPRSGDLSVYWYQQSLDQGLQFLIQYYNGEERAKGNILERFSAQQFPDLHSELNLSSLELGDSALYFCASSVGGIADTQYFGPGTRLTVL.